Included here is one T cell receptor (beta chain) sequence, with context. What it recognizes is unknown. Germline CDR1 reads MNHNS; CDR2 reads SASEGT. The V gene lost 4 bases and the J gene lost 1 base, with 6 bases spanning the gap. The CDR3 contains 13 residues. The data are from a study of human T cells and chemical hapten exposure. Across the study: Slight volume differences across pooled libraries mainly accounted for varying per-sample TCR yields. General study results and limits: Among TCRs, those above 1 in 1000 frequency were unaffected by DPC sensitization.

The sample's time point: healthy volunteer bleed at 2 weeks. It was unfractionated whole blood from which total RNA was extracted. It was the library that attached unique molecular identifiers to individual cDNA molecules. Methods used by the authors: Sequenced samples showed a median of approximately 100,000 TCRs each, with counts running from around 20,000 to 690,000. From the RACE reads, TCRdb called clonotypes with MiXCR, one entry per CDR3 protein. The V and J calls follow TCRdb's processing rather than the paper's. The sample comprises 80,000 to 100,000 distinct CDR3 sequences, about 10% of which are singletons, and about 3.1% rests with the top ten.

This receptor was obtained from a female donor in good health. Some clones in this sample may be carry-over from other donors' samples. Input material: whole blood. The genes are TRBV6-1 and TRBJ2-3, with D hard to call. As DNA, the CDR3 is TGTGCCAGCAGTGTTTGGCGCACAGATACGCAGTATTTT. It is translated as CASSVWRTDTQYF.